The 19 T cell receptor beta chains listed next were all sequenced from one sample in a study of blood T cell repertoires in COVID-19. Assay used: immunoSEQ multiplex PCR; TCRdb lists only in-frame clones, some missing. The sample holds about 55,000 clones, 65% to 90% seen once. The sample taken for sequencing was peripheral blood. These receptors all stem from a human donor in a cohort sampled during active COVID-19.

This chain links TRBV10-1 with TRBJ1-1, with a possible D match to TRBD1 (5 bases). CDR1 is WNHNN and CDR2 is SYGVQD in the germline V gene (reference sequence). CDR3 size: 13 residues. V lost 5 bases and J 4 bases, leaving 11 bases between the germline ends. The CDR3 DNA reads as TGCGCCAGCAGTCAGGGCCTGGGCACTGAAGCTTTCTTT. Its translation is CASSQGLGTEAFF.

The gene calls are TRBV7-9 and TRBJ2-1; 9 positions match TRBD2. The CDR3 has 16 residues. Germline lookup yields CDR1 SEHNR and CDR2 FQNEAQ (reference sequence). The V gene end was trimmed by 4 bases and the J gene end by 4 bases; junction bases not matched to a gene: 8. CDR3 amino acids: CASSSVAGVRYNEQFF. CDR3 sequence (DNA): TGTGCCAGCAGCTCCGTAGCGGGAGTGAGGTACAATGAGCAGTTCTTC.

The chain employs TRBV21-1 and TRBJ2-3; TRBD2, as called in the table, went unchecked against the DNA. TRBV21-1 is tagged as a pseudogene. The CDR3 is 16 residues long. The CDR3 is CASSRGLAGNTDTQYF. CDR3 DNA: TGTGCCAGCAGCCGCGGACTAGCGGGAAACACAGATACGCAGTATTTT.

The V gene is TRBV28, the J gene TRBJ1-3; D ambiguous. The CDR3 totals 15 residues. CDR1 and CDR2 from the germline V gene are MDHEN and SYDVKM. V was pared by 5 bases and J by 3 bases, with 14 bases between. The chain's CDR3 is CASSHRLVLGNTIYF. The CDR3 nucleotides read TGTGCCAGCAGTCATAGGCTAGTGCTTGGAAACACCATATATTTT.

The rearrangement links TRBV28 to TRBJ1-2; 7 bases map to TRBD1. The CDR3 totals 15 residues. Germline CDR1 reads MDHEN; CDR2 reads SYDVKM. Losses at the gene ends were 1 base for V and 8 bases for J; bases not matched to a gene: 10. Here the CDR3 reads CASSLSGTVMKGYTF. CDR3 DNA: TGTGCCAGCAGTTTATCCGGGACAGTGATGAAAGGCTACACCTTC.

This chain links TRBV28 with TRBJ2-1; 7 bases line up with TRBD2. Germline assignment: CDR1 MDHEN and CDR2 SYDVKM. This CDR3 region has 17 residues. Germline trimming cut 4 bases from V and 0 bases from J; bases unmatched to any gene: 9. The CDR3 loop is CASSSSSSGSSYNEQFF. CDR3 sequence (DNA): TGTGCCAGCAGTTCGTCTTCTAGCGGCAGCTCCTACAATGAGCAGTTCTTC.

The chain links TRBV7-3 to TRBJ2-1; D may be TRBD2 (5 bases). The germline V and J ends were trimmed by 5 bases and 4 bases, with 12 bases remaining between them. Germline CDR1 SGHTA, CDR2 FQGTGA. The CDR3 loop spans 14 amino acids. The CDR3 DNA is TGTGCCAGCAGCCCCGGTAGCGAGTACAATGAGCAGTTCTTC. It specifies CASSPGSEYNEQFF.

This chain links TRBV5-8 with TRBJ2-1; weak D call: TRBD2 (5 bases). The germline gives CDR1 SGHTS, CDR2 YDEGEE. This CDR3 has 15 amino acids. The V end lost 0 bases, the J end lost 0 bases, and 7 bases lay between the germline ends. Here the CDR3 reads CASSLAGSSYNEQFF. For the CDR3, the DNA is TGTGCCAGCAGCTTGGCGGGGAGCTCCTACAATGAGCAGTTCTTC. Filled out from reference TRBV5-8 and TRBJ2-1, the complete variable domain reads EAGVTQSPTHLIKTRGQQATLRCSPISGHTSVYWYQQALGLGLQFLLWYDEGEERNRGNFPPRFSGRQFPNYSSELNVNALELEDSALYLCASSLAGSSYNEQFFGPGTRLTVL.

The chain uses TRBV5-1 and TRBJ1-1; 9 bases line up with TRBD1. Unmatched junction bases numbered 6, after V lost 4 bases and J lost 5 bases. Germline CDR1 and CDR2: SGHRS and YFSETQ. CDR3 length equals 14 residues. In DNA, the CDR3 is TGCGCCAGCAGCATGGACAGGGGTGGGACTGAAGCTTTCTTT. Translated, it gives CASSMDRGGTEAFF.

The V gene is TRBV7-9, the J gene TRBJ2-1, with 7 bases fitting TRBD2. The J segment lost 5 bases and the V segment lost 0 bases, leaving 13 bases of the junction unmatched. This CDR3 comprises 18 residues. The germline V gene encodes CDR1 SEHNR and CDR2 FQNEAQ (reference sequence). Written as DNA, the CDR3 is TGTGCCAGCAGCTTAGCGAATTCTGGCGGGAGCGGGAACAATGAGCAGTTCTTC. Protein: CASSLANSGGSGNNEQFF.

The chain is built from TRBV6-6 and TRBJ2-7; 8 bases agree with TRBD1. There are 15 residues in the CDR3. Germline V gene lookup returns CDR1 MNHNY and CDR2 SVGAGI (reference sequence). The junction had 18 bases not matched to a gene; V was cut back by 5 bases and J by 12 bases. The CDR3: CASSIYPPGQGWLYF. CDR3 in DNA: TGTGCCAGCAGTATATATCCCCCCGGACAGGGTTGGCTGTACTTC.

The V call is TRBV28, the J call TRBJ1-5; the match to TRBD1 covers 9 bases. The V gene end was trimmed by 5 bases and the J gene end by 0 bases; junction bases not matched to a gene: 17. This CDR3 is 20 amino acids long. CDR1 MDHEN and CDR2 SYDVKM come from the germline V gene. CDR3 region: CASSPSGTGLRLLSNQPQHF. CDR3 bases: TGTGCCAGCAGTCCCTCGGGGACAGGGTTGAGGCTCCTTAGCAATCAGCCCCAGCATTTT.

This clone is a singleton in its sample. The V call is TRBV28, the J call TRBJ1-2, with D possibly matching TRBD1 (5 bases). V dropped 6 bases and J dropped 10 bases, with 21 bases sitting between them. The CDR3 is made up of 14 amino acids. The V gene's germline CDR1 is MDHEN and CDR2 SYDVKM. The CDR3 here is CASSARQLYPPYTF. CDR3 bases: TGTGCCAGCAGCGCTCGACAGCTTTATCCCCCCTACACCTTC.

This chain joins TRBV4-3 and TRBJ2-7; TRBD1 matches 10 bases. The CDR3 spans 14 residues. Germline assignment: CDR1 LGHNA and CDR2 YSLEER. Unmatched junction bases numbered 2, after V lost 4 bases and J lost 2 bases. In nucleotides, the CDR3 is TGCGCCAGCAGCCCCGGGACAGGGGCCTACGAGCAGTACTTC. Translating it yields CASSPGTGAYEQYF.

The gene calls are TRBV28 and TRBJ1-6; 10 bases match TRBD1. This CDR3 has 23 residues. CDR1 is MDHEN, CDR2 SYDVKM, per germline. Trimming removed 4 bases from V and 6 bases from J; junction bases left unmatched: 27. CDR3 nucleotides: TGTGCCAGCAGTTCCTACCGGGACAGGGGAGGCTCTGGTATTAGGTGGGGTAATTCACCCCTCCACTTT. Translation gives CASSSYRDRGGSGIRWGNSPLHF.

J is TRBJ2-7 and V is TRBV6-5, with D tentatively TRBD2 (6 bases). V was clipped by 5 bases and J by 7 bases, with 15 bases between them. The CDR3 length is 13 residues. CDR1 and CDR2 from the germline V gene are MNHEY and SVGAGI. This chain's CDR3 is CASSRGTVGEQYF. DNA of the CDR3: TGTGCCAGCAGTCGCGGGACCGTGGGAGAGCAGTACTTC.

Only one count was recorded for this clone. The chain links TRBV30 to TRBJ1-5; D call uncertain. The germline V gene has CDR1 GTSNPN and CDR2 SVGIG (reference sequence). Between the trimmed V and J ends, which lost 2 bases and 3 bases, there was a span of 8 bases. The CDR3 sequence is 13 residues long. CDR3 sequence: CAWSTQDNQPQHF. The CDR3 nucleotides read TGTGCCTGGAGTACCCAGGACAATCAGCCCCAGCATTTT.

The chain carries TRBV28 and TRBJ2-1; 7 bases fit TRBD2. Trimming at V came to 2 bases and at J to 2 bases, leaving 3 bases not matched to a gene. Germline V gene sequence: CDR1 MDHEN, CDR2 SYDVKM. The CDR3 spans 15 residues. The CDR3 DNA follows: TGTGCCAGCAGTTTAGTGGGACTAACCTACAATGAGCAGTTCTTC. This sequence encodes CASSLVGLTYNEQFF.

The genes are TRBV10-3 and TRBJ2-3; 11 bases align to TRBD2. Germline lookup yields CDR1 ENHRY and CDR2 SYGVKD. The CDR3 length is 19 residues. With V trimmed by 4 bases and J by 0 bases, 12 bases remained unmatched. The CDR3, as DNA: TGTGCCATCAGTGGGATCCTTACCGGGACTAGCGGTAGCACAGATACGCAGTATTTT. This codes for CAISGILTGTSGSTDTQYF.